Shown below are 10 T cell receptor beta chains from a single sample sequenced in a study of blood T cell repertoires in COVID-19. Generated by immunoSEQ multiplex PCR, the TCRdb table keeps only in-frame clones and is missing some. The sample yields some 180,000 clones, around four fifths seen once. Sequenced sample: peripheral blood. The receptors stem from a middle-aged woman with COVID-19, enrolled during active disease.

V usage is TRBV6-5 and J usage is TRBJ2-2; 7 nucleotides agree with TRBD1. Trimming took 8 bases from V and 5 from J; bases not matched to a gene: 8. Germline CDR1 reads MNHEY; CDR2 reads SVGAGI. The CDR3 has 14 amino acids. CDR3 region: CASLGQQKTGELFF. In nucleotides, the CDR3 is TGTGCCAGCCTGGGACAGCAAAAGACCGGGGAGCTGTTTTTT.

This clone was seen a handful of times. The chain combines TRBV6-7 with TRBJ2-3; 7 nucleotides align to TRBD2. TRBV6-7 is recorded as an ORF, its role being uncertain. The V and J ends lost 0 bases and 0 bases, in that order; junction bases with no gene match: 6. The CDR3 contains 17 residues. CDR3 in DNA: TGTGCCAGCAGTTACTCGAAACTAGCGCCAAGCACAGATACGCAGTATTTT. Its translation: CASSYSKLAPSTDTQYF.

CDR3: CASSVGGEGNTEAFF. CDR3 coding DNA: TGTGCCAGCAGCGTAGGAGGGGAGGGGAACACTGAAGCTTTCTTT. The V call is TRBV9, the J call TRBJ1-1; D is possibly TRBD1 (5 bases). Germline-derived CDR1 and CDR2 are SGDLS and YYNGEE. Trimming removed 0 bases from V and 1 base from J, with 10 bases in between. This CDR3 has 15 amino acids. The full variable domain, in which reference TRBV9 and TRBJ1-1 provide the parts outside the CDR3, is DSGVTQTPKHLITATGQRVTLRCSPRSGDLSVYWYQQSLDQGLQFLIQYYNGEERAKGNILERFSAQQFPDLHSELNLSSLELGDSALYFCASSVGGEGNTEAFFGQGTRLTVV.

V gene TRBV19 combines with J gene TRBJ1-4; 7 nucleotides agree with TRBD1. The CDR3 is 14 amino acids. Germline V gene data show CDR1 as LNHDA and CDR2 as SQIVND (reference sequence). V lost 9 bases to trimming and J lost 4 bases; unmatched junction nucleotides: 8. The CDR3 bases are TGTGCCAGCCAAACGGGACAGTATAATGAAAAACTGTTTTTT. The encoded protein is CASQTGQYNEKLFF.

The table lists this clone with a few counts. The rearrangement joins TRBV7-2 to TRBJ1-5; D possibly corresponds to TRBD1 (6 bases). The ends were cut back, 1 base at V and 0 bases at J, with 10 bases in the middle. Germline loops: CDR1 SGHTA, CDR2 FQGNSA. The CDR3 has 16 residues. The DNA of the CDR3 is TGTGCCAGCAGCTTAGTAGGGGGACATAGCAATCAGCCCCAGCATTTT. Translation: CASSLVGGHSNQPQHF.

This chain connects TRBV28 to TRBJ1-1; no definite D call. V shed 8 bases and J shed 4 bases, with 8 bases lying between them. This CDR3 is 11 amino acids long. Germline CDR1 and CDR2: MDHEN and SYDVKM. The CDR3 region has the DNA TGTGCCAGCTTTAGGAGCACTGAAGCTTTCTTT. Its protein is CASFRSTEAFF.

V usage is TRBV9 and J usage is TRBJ1-1; maybe TRBD1 (5 bases). The CDR3 sequence is 16 residues long. V lost 4 bases to trimming and J lost 1 base, with 17 bases between them. Germline lookup yields CDR1 SGDLS and CDR2 YYNGEE. The CDR3 is CASSSRVVQGNTEAFF. The DNA for the CDR3 is TGTGCCAGCAGCTCCCGCGTGGTGCAGGGGAACACTGAAGCTTTCTTT.

The J gene is TRBJ2-7, the V gene TRBV9; 11 bases fit TRBD2. This CDR3 is built from 14 residues. V was clipped by 2 bases and J by 3 bases; unmatched bases: 1. CDR1 is SGDLS and CDR2 is YYNGEE in the germline V gene. In DNA form, the CDR3 reads TGTGCCAGCAGCGTTCTAGCGGGAGGCTACGAGCAGTACTTC. Translated, it gives CASSVLAGGYEQYF.

This chain uses TRBV27 with TRBJ1-2; TRBD1 matches at 10 bases. Germline CDR1 reads MNHEY; CDR2 reads SMNVEV (reference sequence). With V trimmed by 6 bases and J by 4 bases, 11 bases remained unmatched. The CDR3 covers 16 residues. This CDR3 reads CASSGTGDNVLYGYTF. CDR3 nucleotide sequence: TGTGCCAGCAGCGGGACAGGGGATAACGTCCTCTATGGCTACACCTTC.

This clone occurred a few times. V is TRBV6-4 and J is TRBJ2-3; TRBD2 matches at 8 bases. CDR3 length equals 15 residues. CDR1 and CDR2 from the germline V gene are MRHNA and SNTAGT. Trimming at V came to 0 bases and at J to 1 base, leaving 0 bases not matched to a gene. The CDR3 protein is CASSDSSGGTDTQYF. The CDR3 bases are TGTGCCAGCAGTGACTCTAGCGGGGGCACAGATACGCAGTATTTT.